The 29 T cell receptor beta chains reported below all come from one sample, sequenced in a study of cytomegalovirus exposure and HLA in healthy donors. 13 Jbeta primers and 60 Vbeta primers were used for the PCR. Produced via immunoSEQ multiplex PCR; TCRdb's table is partial and in-frame only. Here the sample table reports approximately 140,000 clones. The sequenced sample consisted of PBMCs. These TCRs come from a woman aged 45-59 years in good health and CMV-seronegative.

The chain carries TRBV7-9 and TRBJ1-4; the match to TRBD1 covers 7 bases. J lost 5 bases, V lost 5 bases, and 8 bases had no gene match. The CDR3 totals 15 residues. CDR1 is SEHNR and CDR2 is FQNEAQ in the germline V gene (reference sequence). CDR3 in amino acids: CASSPRQGGNEKLFF. CDR3 DNA: TGTGCCAGCAGCCCACGACAGGGCGGAAATGAAAAACTGTTTTTT. Supplemented by reference TRBV7-9 and TRBJ1-4, the full variable domain reads DTGVSQNPRHKITKRGQNVTFRCDPISEHNRLYWYRQTLGQGPEFLTYFQNEAQLEKSRLLSDRFSAERPKGSFSTLEIQRTEQGDSAMYLCASSPRQGGNEKLFFGSGTQLSVL.

The DNA of the CDR3 is TGTGCCAGCCAGGGGGCGCAAAATCAGCCCCAGCATTTT. As protein: CASQGAQNQPQHF. The V and J genes are TRBV6-5 and TRBJ1-5; 8 positions agree with TRBD1. The ends lost 8 bases at V and 4 bases at J; junction bases unmatched: 4. This CDR3 region has 13 residues. Germline CDR1 MNHEY, CDR2 SVGAGI.

V is TRBV28 and J is TRBJ2-3; perhaps TRBD2 as D (5 bases). Germline V gene data show CDR1 as MDHEN and CDR2 as SYDVKM. CDR3 length equals 15 residues. Trimming pared 6 bases from V and 0 bases from J, leaving 13 bases between. CDR3 nucleotides: TGTGCCAGCAGAGCCGGAGGTTATAGCACAGATACGCAGTATTTT. Protein product: CASRAGGYSTDTQYF.

This chain joins TRBV7-8 and TRBJ1-1; D unresolved. Between the trimmed V and J ends, which lost 8 bases and 4 bases, there was a span of 14 bases. Germline V lookup: CDR1 SGHVS, CDR2 FQNEAQ. This CDR3 is 13 amino acids long. CDR3 region: CASRPTPTTEAFF. The CDR3 DNA reads TGTGCCAGCCGCCCTACGCCCACCACTGAAGCTTTCTTT.

The V call is TRBV29-1, the J call TRBJ2-7; tentative D call: TRBD1 (6 bases). Germline CDR1 reads SQVTM; CDR2 reads ANQGSEA. Trimming removed 8 bases from V and 4 bases from J, with 24 bases in between. This CDR3 comprises 15 residues. The CDR3, as DNA: TGCAGCACACTCACGTTCCGGGACACCTCTTACGAGCAGTACTTC. This codes for CSTLTFRDTSYEQYF.

The chain links TRBV7-9 to TRBJ2-2; the D gene is possibly TRBD2 (5 bases). V dropped 6 bases and J dropped 3 bases, with 11 bases sitting between them. The CDR3 length is 14 residues. The germline CDR1 and CDR2 sequences are SEHNR and FQNEAQ (reference sequence). The CDR3 reads CASSPRVDTGELFF. CDR3 coding DNA: TGTGCCAGCAGTCCGAGGGTGGACACCGGGGAGCTGTTTTTT. Full variable domain (outside the CDR3, taken from reference TRBV7-9 and TRBJ2-2): DTGVSQNPRHKITKRGQNVTFRCDPISEHNRLYWYRQTLGQGPEFLTYFQNEAQLEKSRLLSDRFSAERPKGSFSTLEIQRTEQGDSAMYLCASSPRVDTGELFFGEGSRLTVL.

The gene calls are TRBV2 and TRBJ2-1; TRBD2 matches 7 bases. The J segment lost 6 bases and the V segment lost 5 bases, leaving 16 bases of the junction unmatched. CDR1 and CDR2 from the germline V gene are SNHLY and FYNNEI. This CDR3 spans 17 amino acids. The CDR3 here is CASSTLHLAGVLNEQFF. CDR3 sequence (DNA): TGTGCCAGCAGTACGCTCCACTTGGCGGGAGTCCTCAATGAGCAGTTCTTC.

The chain is built from TRBV9 and TRBJ2-7; D is perhaps TRBD1 (6 bases). CDR3 length: 16 amino acids. Germline V gives CDR1 SGDLS, CDR2 YYNGEE. The V and J ends lost 3 bases and 7 bases respectively, with 23 bases between them. CDR3 loop: CASSAVGTPNPGEQYF. The CDR3 nucleotides read TGTGCCAGCAGCGCCGTTGGGACACCTAACCCGGGGGAGCAGTACTTC.

J is TRBJ2-5 and V is TRBV4-3, with a possible D match to TRBD1 (6 bases). The CDR3 is 15 residues long. The V end was cut by 1 base, the J end by 11 bases, with 20 bases between. Germline V gene data show CDR1 as LGHNA and CDR2 as YSLEER. The CDR3, as DNA: TGCGCCAGCAGCCAAGTGGGCAGGGGCCAGCTGGAGCAGTACTTC. Translating gives CASSQVGRGQLEQYF.

The chain links TRBV5-6 to TRBJ2-7; TRBD1 matches 11 bases. Germline V gene sequence: CDR1 SGHDT, CDR2 YYEEEE. J lost 5 bases, V lost 4 bases, and 5 bases had no gene match. CDR3 length equals 14 residues. The CDR3 nucleotides are TGTGCCAGCAGCAACGGACAGGGGGCTAACGAGCAGTACTTC. It codes for CASSNGQGANEQYF.

The chain carries TRBV5-1 and TRBJ1-6; 11 bases match TRBD1. Germline CDR1 is SGHRS and CDR2 is YFSETQ. This CDR3 comprises 18 residues. V dropped 2 bases and J dropped 1; count of bases not matched to a gene: 5. In nucleotides, the CDR3 is TGCGCCAGCAGCTTATGGGGACAGGGGGGATCCTATAATTCACCCCTCCACTTT. Translated, it gives CASSLWGQGGSYNSPLHF.

The chain links TRBV28 to TRBJ2-7, with 8 nucleotides matching TRBD1. This CDR3 is built from 17 residues. Germline-derived CDR1 and CDR2 are MDHEN and SYDVKM. The V and J ends lost 4 bases and 1 base, in that order; junction bases with no gene match: 12. DNA of the CDR3: TGTGCCAGCAGTTCCCCCCCCGGACAGGGCAATTCCTACGAGCAGTACTTC. Translated: CASSSPPGQGNSYEQYF.

The rearrangement uses TRBV19 and TRBJ2-7; TRBD2 aligns across 8 bases. Losses at the gene ends were 7 bases for V and 3 bases for J; bases not matched to a gene: 11. The CDR3 has 15 amino acids. Looked up from germline, CDR1 is LNHDA and CDR2 is SQIVND (reference sequence). The CDR3 DNA reads TGTGCCAGTACCCCTGGGGAAGCGGGAGTCTACGAGCAGTACTTC. Protein: CASTPGEAGVYEQYF.

This chain connects TRBV5-1 to TRBJ2-3; no definite D call. CDR1 and CDR2 (germline): SGHRS, YFSETQ. The CDR3 sequence is 12 residues long. V was shortened by 1 base and J by 5 bases, with 5 bases between the two germline ends. CDR3 loop: CASSLTGDTQYF. CDR3 sequence (DNA): TGCGCCAGCAGCTTGACCGGAGATACGCAGTATTTT.

The gene calls are TRBV19 and TRBJ2-2, with TRBD1 matching over 8 bases. The CDR3 is made up of 15 amino acids. CDR1 LNHDA and CDR2 SQIVND come from the germline V gene (reference sequence). Unmatched junction bases numbered 14, after V lost 10 bases and J lost 7 bases. CDR3 loop: CATSWGTGAGGELFF. In DNA form, the CDR3 reads TGTGCCACCTCCTGGGGGACAGGAGCTGGCGGGGAGCTGTTTTTT.

This chain connects TRBV7-2 to TRBJ2-7, with TRBD1 identical over 7 bases. V lost 7 bases, J lost 0 bases, and 9 bases stayed unmatched. Per the germline V gene, CDR1 is SGHTA and CDR2 is FQGNSA. The CDR3 is 15 residues long. The CDR3 region has the DNA TGTGCCAGCACCCTGACAGGGAGCAGCTCCTACGAGCAGTACTTC. It translates to CASTLTGSSSYEQYF.

The V and J genes are TRBV5-1 and TRBJ1-2; D remains ambiguous. Germline CDR1 is SGHRS and CDR2 is YFSETQ. The CDR3 extends over 15 amino acids. The V and J ends lost 0 bases and 4 bases respectively, with 13 bases between them. The CDR3 loop reads CASSLGYRQAYGYTF. CDR3 DNA sequence: TGCGCCAGCAGCTTGGGCTATCGGCAGGCCTATGGCTACACCTTC. The variable domain in full, completed from reference TRBV5-1 and TRBJ1-2, reads KAGVTQTPRYLIKTRGQQVTLSCSPISGHRSVSWYQQTPGQGLQFLFEYFSETQRNKGNFPGRFSGRQFSNSRSEMNVSTLELGDSALYLCASSLGYRQAYGYTFGSGTRLTVV.

In DNA form, the CDR3 reads TGTGCCTGGAGTGAAAGCATTGTAGTTGAGGGCTACACCTTC. Translating gives CAWSESIVVEGYTF. V and J are TRBV30 and TRBJ1-2, with D unclear. Germline CDR1 GTSNPN, CDR2 SVGIG (reference sequence). CDR3 length: 14 residues. Deletions cut 1 base from V and 8 bases from J, with 17 bases between.

The chain employs TRBV4-2 and TRBJ1-2; 7 nucleotides align to TRBD1. V shed 3 bases and J 3 bases; nucleotides not matched to a gene: 7. Germline CDR1 reads LGHNA; CDR2 reads YNFKEQ. This CDR3 contains 15 residues. The CDR3 loop is CASSQQTGTDYGYTF. Here the CDR3 DNA reads TGTGCCAGCAGCCAGCAAACCGGGACAGACTATGGCTACACCTTC.

This chain connects TRBV4-3 to TRBJ2-7, with 7 nucleotides matching TRBD2. Losses at the gene ends were 1 base for V and 7 bases for J; bases not matched to a gene: 7. This CDR3 has 14 amino acids. The germline CDR1 and CDR2 sequences are LGHNA and YSLEER. The CDR3: CASSQVVWEGEQYF. The CDR3 DNA reads TGCGCCAGCAGCCAAGTCGTGTGGGAGGGGGAGCAGTACTTC.

The chain couples TRBV18 to TRBJ2-5; maybe TRBD1 (6 bases). The V gene's germline CDR1 is KGHSH and CDR2 LQKENI. The CDR3 spans 14 residues. Trimming cost V 5 bases and J 1 base, with 11 bases left between them. The CDR3 bases are TGTGCCAGCTCATCCGGGACACCCCAAGAGACCCAGTACTTC. It encodes CASSSGTPQETQYF.

The DNA for the CDR3 is TGTGCCAGCAGTCGGACAGCTAACTATGGCTACACCTTC. Protein: CASSRTANYGYTF. V is TRBV2 and J is TRBJ1-2; D might be TRBD1 (6 bases). This CDR3 has 13 residues. V lost 5 bases, J lost 0 bases, and 7 bases lay in between. CDR1 and CDR2 (germline): SNHLY, FYNNEI.

The chain has TRBV5-1 and TRBJ1-1; 7 nucleotides match TRBD1. The V segment lost 3 bases and the J segment 4 bases; nucleotides outside the gene matches: 6. Germline V gene data show CDR1 as SGHRS and CDR2 as YFSETQ. The CDR3 is made up of 14 amino acids. The CDR3 DNA is TGCGCCAGCAGCTCGGGGACAGACGGCACTGAAGCTTTCTTT. Translating gives CASSSGTDGTEAFF.

The chain is built from TRBV6-5 and TRBJ1-6; TRBD1 aligns across 10 bases. Germline V gene sequence: CDR1 MNHEY, CDR2 SVGAGI. With V trimmed by 2 bases and J by 7 bases, 5 bases remained unmatched. The CDR3 extends over 16 amino acids. The CDR3 DNA is TGTGCCAGCAGTTACACGACAGGGGGCGGGAATTCACCCCTCCACTTT. It translates to CASSYTTGGGNSPLHF.

The chain has TRBV4-3 and TRBJ1-1, with no clear D. CDR1 and CDR2 from the germline V gene are LGHNA and YSLEER. The CDR3 has 13 residues. The V end lost 1 base, the J end lost 1 base, and 4 bases lay between the germline ends. CDR3 coding DNA: TGCGCCAGCAGCCAAGCAGGGAACACTGAAGCTTTCTTT. Translation gives CASSQAGNTEAFF.

Of note for this clone: At one end, the junction sequence differs from germline, possibly due to a read error. V gene TRBV7-7 combines with J gene TRBJ2-3; the D gene is possibly TRBD2 (5 bases). Germline loops: CDR1 SSHAT, CDR2 FNYEAQ (reference sequence). This CDR3 is built from 13 residues. CDR3 nucleotide sequence: TGTGCTAGCAGCCCGGGATTCACAGATACGCAGTATTTT. Its translation: CASSPGFTDTQYF.

The chain employs TRBV15 and TRBJ2-2; 8 nucleotides align to TRBD1. The junction had 8 bases not matched to a gene; V was cut back by 5 bases and J by 6 bases. CDR3 length equals 15 residues. CDR1 and CDR2 (germline): LNHNV, YYDKDF (reference sequence). The CDR3 bases are TGTGCCACCAGCGGACAGGGTTGGGACGCCGGGGAGCTGTTTTTT. Translated: CATSGQGWDAGELFF.

The V call is TRBV28, the J call TRBJ2-1, with a possible D match to TRBD2 (5 bases). CDR3 size: 14 residues. The germline CDR1 and CDR2 sequences are MDHEN and SYDVKM. Trimming stripped 6 bases from V and 6 bases from J, with 15 bases between. The CDR3 loop reads CASSPAGGFNEQFF. The CDR3 coding sequence is TGTGCCAGCAGCCCCGCGGGCGGTTTCAATGAGCAGTTCTTC.

The chain joins TRBV6-6 to TRBJ1-1; unclear D gene. The germline V gene encodes CDR1 MNHNY and CDR2 SVGAGI (reference sequence). The CDR3 consists of 12 residues. V lost 2 bases and J lost 9, with 10 bases in between. Here the CDR3 reads CASSYEGRQAFF. CDR3 DNA sequence: TGTGCCAGCAGTTACGAGGGCCGTCAAGCTTTCTTT.